This T cell receptor (beta chain) was retrieved from a study of cytomegalovirus exposure and HLA in healthy donors. Study results and caveats: Generally TCR sequences proved uncommon, though certain public TCRs appeared in numerous donors.

For this clone: Antigen: not known.

Trimming removed 4 bases from V and 4 bases from J, with 12 bases in between. Germline values: CDR1 SGHRS, CDR2 YFSETQ. The CDR3 length is 13 residues. This PCR relied on a set of 60 Vbeta primers and 13 Jbeta primers. The data were produced by immunoSEQ multiplex PCR, yet TCRdb's version contains in-frame clones alone and is incomplete. The sample has about 80,000 clones, 62% seen once. The J gene is TRBJ2-7, the V gene TRBV5-1, with D unclear. The sequence was collected from a male donor in good health and CMV-seropositive. Sequencing input: PBMCs. Written as DNA, the CDR3 is TGCGCCAGCAGCCCCGTGAGCGTATACGAGCAGTACTTC. Translation gives CASSPVSVYEQYF. Together with reference TRBV5-1 and TRBJ2-7, the CDR3 gives the full variable domain: KAGVTQTPRYLIKTRGQQVTLSCSPISGHRSVSWYQQTPGQGLQFLFEYFSETQRNKGNFPGRFSGRQFSNSRSEMNVSTLELGDSALYLCASSPVSVYEQYFGPGTRLTVT.